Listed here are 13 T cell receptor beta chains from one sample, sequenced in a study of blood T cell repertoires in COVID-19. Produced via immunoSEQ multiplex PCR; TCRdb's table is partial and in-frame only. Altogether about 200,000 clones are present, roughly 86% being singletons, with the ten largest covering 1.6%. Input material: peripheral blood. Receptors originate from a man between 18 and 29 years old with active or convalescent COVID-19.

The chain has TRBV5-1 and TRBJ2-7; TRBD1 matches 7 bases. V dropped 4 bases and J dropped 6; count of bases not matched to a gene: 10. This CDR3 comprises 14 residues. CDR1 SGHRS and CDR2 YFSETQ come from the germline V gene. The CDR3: CASSVRDSLTEQYF. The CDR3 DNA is TGCGCCAGCAGCGTCCGGGACAGCTTAACCGAGCAGTACTTC.

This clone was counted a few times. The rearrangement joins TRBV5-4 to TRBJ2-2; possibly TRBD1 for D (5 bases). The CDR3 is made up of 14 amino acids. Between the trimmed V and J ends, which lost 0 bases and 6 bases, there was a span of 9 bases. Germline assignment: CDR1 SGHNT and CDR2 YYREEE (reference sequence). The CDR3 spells CASSLDLGPGELFF. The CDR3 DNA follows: TGTGCCAGCAGCTTGGATTTGGGGCCCGGGGAGCTGTTTTTT.

The CDR3 region is CASSLGVGTSLNEQFF. CDR3 DNA: TGTGCCAGCAGCTTAGGGGTGGGGACTAGCCTAAATGAGCAGTTCTTC. The chain uses TRBV5-4 and TRBJ2-1; the match to TRBD2 covers 9 bases. The V gene's germline CDR1 is SGHNT and CDR2 YYREEE (reference sequence). This CDR3 has 16 amino acids. V dropped 2 bases and J dropped 7; count of bases not matched to a gene: 10.

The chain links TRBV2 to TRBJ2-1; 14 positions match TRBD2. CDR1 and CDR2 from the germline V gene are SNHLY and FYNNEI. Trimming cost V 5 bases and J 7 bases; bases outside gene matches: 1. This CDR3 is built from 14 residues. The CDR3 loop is CASSRLAGGNEQFF. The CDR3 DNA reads TGTGCCAGCAGTAGACTAGCGGGGGGGAATGAGCAGTTCTTC.

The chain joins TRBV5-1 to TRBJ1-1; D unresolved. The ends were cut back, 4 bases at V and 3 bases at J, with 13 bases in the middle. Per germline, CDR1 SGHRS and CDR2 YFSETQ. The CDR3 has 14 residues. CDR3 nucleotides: TGCGCCAGCAGCGGAGCTACCGGGGACACTGAAGCTTTCTTT. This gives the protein CASSGATGDTEAFF.

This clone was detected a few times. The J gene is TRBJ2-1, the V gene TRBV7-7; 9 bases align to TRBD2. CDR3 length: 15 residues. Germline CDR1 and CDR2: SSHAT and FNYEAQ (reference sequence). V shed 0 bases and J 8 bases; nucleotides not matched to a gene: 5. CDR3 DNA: TGTGCCAGCAGCTTAGCTGGCGGGGGGGCCTATGAGCAGTTCTTC. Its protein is CASSLAGGGAYEQFF. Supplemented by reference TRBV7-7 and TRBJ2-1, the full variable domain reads GAGVSQSPRYKVTKRGQDVTLRCDPISSHATLYWYQQALGQGPEFLTYFNYEAQPDKSGLPSDRFSAERPEGSISTLTIQRTEQRDSAMYRCASSLAGGGAYEQFFGPGTRLTVL.

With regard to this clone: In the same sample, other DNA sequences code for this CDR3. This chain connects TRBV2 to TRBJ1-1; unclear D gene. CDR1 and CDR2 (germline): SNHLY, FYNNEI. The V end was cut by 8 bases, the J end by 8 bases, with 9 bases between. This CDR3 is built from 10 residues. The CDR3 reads CASRGGEAFF. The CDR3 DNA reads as TGTGCCAGCCGCGGCGGCGAAGCTTTCTTT. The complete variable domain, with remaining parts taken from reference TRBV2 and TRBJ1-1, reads EPEVTQTPSHQVTQMGQEVILRCVPISNHLYFYWYRQILGQKVEFLVSFYNNEISEKSEIFDDQFSVERPDGSNFTLKIRSTKLEDSAMYFCASRGGEAFFGQGTRLTVV.

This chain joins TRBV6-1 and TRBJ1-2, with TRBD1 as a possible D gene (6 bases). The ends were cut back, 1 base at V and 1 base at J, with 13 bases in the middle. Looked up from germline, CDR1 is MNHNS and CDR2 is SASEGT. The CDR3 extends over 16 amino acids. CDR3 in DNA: TGTGCCAGCAGTGAAGTAGGACAGCCTCGTAACTATGGCTACACCTTC. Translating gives CASSEVGQPRNYGYTF.

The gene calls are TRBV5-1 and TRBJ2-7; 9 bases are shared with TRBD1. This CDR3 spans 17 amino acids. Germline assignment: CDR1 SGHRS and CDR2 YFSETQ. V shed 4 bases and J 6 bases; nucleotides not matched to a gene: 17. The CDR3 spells CASSHPGPGTGIGEQYF. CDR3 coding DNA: TGCGCCAGCAGCCACCCCGGCCCCGGGACAGGGATTGGCGAGCAGTACTTC.

This chain's CDR3 is CSVDPLAGDTQYF. CDR3 nucleotides: TGCAGCGTTGACCCCCTAGCGGGAGATACGCAGTATTTT. J is TRBJ2-3 and V is TRBV29-1; the match to TRBD2 covers 8 bases. CDR1 is SQVTM and CDR2 is ANQGSEA in the germline V gene. This CDR3 is 13 amino acids long. The J segment lost 5 bases and the V segment lost 3 bases, leaving 4 bases of the junction unmatched.

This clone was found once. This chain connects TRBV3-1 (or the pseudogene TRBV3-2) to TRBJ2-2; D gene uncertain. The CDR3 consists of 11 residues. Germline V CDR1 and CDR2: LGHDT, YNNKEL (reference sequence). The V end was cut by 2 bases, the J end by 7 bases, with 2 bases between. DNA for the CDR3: TGTGCCAGCAGCCAACTCGGGGAGCTGTTTTTT. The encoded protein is CASSQLGELFF.

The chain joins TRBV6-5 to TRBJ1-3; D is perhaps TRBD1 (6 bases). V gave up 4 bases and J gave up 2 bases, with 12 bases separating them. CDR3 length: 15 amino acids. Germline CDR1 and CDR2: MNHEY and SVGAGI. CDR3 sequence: CASSSGQIPGNTIYF. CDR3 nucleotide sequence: TGTGCCAGCAGTTCCGGACAGATCCCTGGAAACACCATATATTTT.

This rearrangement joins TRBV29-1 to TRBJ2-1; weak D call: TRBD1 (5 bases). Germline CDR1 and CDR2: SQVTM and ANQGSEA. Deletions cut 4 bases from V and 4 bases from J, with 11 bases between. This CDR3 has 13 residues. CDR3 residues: CSVAGMGYNEQFF. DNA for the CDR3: TGCAGCGTTGCAGGGATGGGGTACAATGAGCAGTTCTTC.